The clone carrying this TCR beta chain was detected only a few times. Its antigen remains unknown. This entry comes from a study of blood T cells in healthy people across ages. Study conclusions and caveats: A roughly linear fall in TCR beta diversity per million T cells was seen with increasing age.

For the second PCR, which ran for 7 to 11 cycles, a sample-barcoded 5' primer and a J-beta primer mix were used. CDR3-containing paired-end reads numbered at least 2.5 million in each sample. A single record per CDR3 protein comes from TCRdb applying MiXCR to the 5' RACE reads. The repertoire holds some 800,000 distinct CDR3 sequences, around a quarter seen once, with approximately 3.7% in the top ten. These data were likewise used in another study, on T cells of mothers and their children. That paper notes: A few healthy Caucasian mothers, along with their six children, served as the donors.

The source of this sequence is a boy aged 10-17 years in good health. The sample taken for sequencing was blood.

The CDR3 nucleotides are TGTGCCAGCAGTTTTACCCTGGCAGGGGGCAACTATGGCTACACCTTC. This encodes CASSFTLAGGNYGYTF. The rearrangement uses TRBV12-3 or TRBV12-4 and TRBJ1-2; 8 nucleotides line up with TRBD1. The V segment lost 3 bases and the J segment 2 bases; nucleotides outside the gene matches: 8. The CDR3 is 16 amino acids.